This T cell receptor (beta chain) was found in a study of breast tumors, draining lymph nodes, adjacent tissues. Via MiXCR, TCRdb re-called the multiplex PCR reads, giving one row per CDR3 protein. The table records about 12,000 distinct CDR3 sequences, about 53% of them present only once. This clonotype was recorded a few times. Its antigen remains unidentified. Study-wide results and limits: Most tumor T cells seemingly derive from lymph node, then expand in tumor. Luminal-like breast cancer showed significantly higher tumor–nontumor repertoire similarity than basal-like.

Trimming took 6 bases from V and 4 from J; bases not matched to a gene: 9. The CDR3 has 15 residues. Germline CDR1 and CDR2: SGHAT and FQNNGV. The sample consisted of breast tumor tissue. This receptor was obtained from a female donor with breast cancer. Some clones in this sample may be carry-over from other donors' samples. The chain has TRBV11-2 and TRBJ2-1; the match to TRBD2 covers 7 bases. The CDR3 DNA sequence: TGTGCCAGCAGGGAGCGGGAAGACTTGTACAATGAGCAGTTCTTC. Translating gives CASREREDLYNEQFF. Filled out from reference TRBV11-2 and TRBJ2-1, the complete variable domain reads EAGVAQSPRYKIIEKRQSVAFWCNPISGHATLYWYQQILGQGPKLLIQFQNNGVVDDSQLPKDRFSAERLKGVDSTLKIQPAKLEDSAVYLCASREREDLYNEQFFGPGTRLTVL.